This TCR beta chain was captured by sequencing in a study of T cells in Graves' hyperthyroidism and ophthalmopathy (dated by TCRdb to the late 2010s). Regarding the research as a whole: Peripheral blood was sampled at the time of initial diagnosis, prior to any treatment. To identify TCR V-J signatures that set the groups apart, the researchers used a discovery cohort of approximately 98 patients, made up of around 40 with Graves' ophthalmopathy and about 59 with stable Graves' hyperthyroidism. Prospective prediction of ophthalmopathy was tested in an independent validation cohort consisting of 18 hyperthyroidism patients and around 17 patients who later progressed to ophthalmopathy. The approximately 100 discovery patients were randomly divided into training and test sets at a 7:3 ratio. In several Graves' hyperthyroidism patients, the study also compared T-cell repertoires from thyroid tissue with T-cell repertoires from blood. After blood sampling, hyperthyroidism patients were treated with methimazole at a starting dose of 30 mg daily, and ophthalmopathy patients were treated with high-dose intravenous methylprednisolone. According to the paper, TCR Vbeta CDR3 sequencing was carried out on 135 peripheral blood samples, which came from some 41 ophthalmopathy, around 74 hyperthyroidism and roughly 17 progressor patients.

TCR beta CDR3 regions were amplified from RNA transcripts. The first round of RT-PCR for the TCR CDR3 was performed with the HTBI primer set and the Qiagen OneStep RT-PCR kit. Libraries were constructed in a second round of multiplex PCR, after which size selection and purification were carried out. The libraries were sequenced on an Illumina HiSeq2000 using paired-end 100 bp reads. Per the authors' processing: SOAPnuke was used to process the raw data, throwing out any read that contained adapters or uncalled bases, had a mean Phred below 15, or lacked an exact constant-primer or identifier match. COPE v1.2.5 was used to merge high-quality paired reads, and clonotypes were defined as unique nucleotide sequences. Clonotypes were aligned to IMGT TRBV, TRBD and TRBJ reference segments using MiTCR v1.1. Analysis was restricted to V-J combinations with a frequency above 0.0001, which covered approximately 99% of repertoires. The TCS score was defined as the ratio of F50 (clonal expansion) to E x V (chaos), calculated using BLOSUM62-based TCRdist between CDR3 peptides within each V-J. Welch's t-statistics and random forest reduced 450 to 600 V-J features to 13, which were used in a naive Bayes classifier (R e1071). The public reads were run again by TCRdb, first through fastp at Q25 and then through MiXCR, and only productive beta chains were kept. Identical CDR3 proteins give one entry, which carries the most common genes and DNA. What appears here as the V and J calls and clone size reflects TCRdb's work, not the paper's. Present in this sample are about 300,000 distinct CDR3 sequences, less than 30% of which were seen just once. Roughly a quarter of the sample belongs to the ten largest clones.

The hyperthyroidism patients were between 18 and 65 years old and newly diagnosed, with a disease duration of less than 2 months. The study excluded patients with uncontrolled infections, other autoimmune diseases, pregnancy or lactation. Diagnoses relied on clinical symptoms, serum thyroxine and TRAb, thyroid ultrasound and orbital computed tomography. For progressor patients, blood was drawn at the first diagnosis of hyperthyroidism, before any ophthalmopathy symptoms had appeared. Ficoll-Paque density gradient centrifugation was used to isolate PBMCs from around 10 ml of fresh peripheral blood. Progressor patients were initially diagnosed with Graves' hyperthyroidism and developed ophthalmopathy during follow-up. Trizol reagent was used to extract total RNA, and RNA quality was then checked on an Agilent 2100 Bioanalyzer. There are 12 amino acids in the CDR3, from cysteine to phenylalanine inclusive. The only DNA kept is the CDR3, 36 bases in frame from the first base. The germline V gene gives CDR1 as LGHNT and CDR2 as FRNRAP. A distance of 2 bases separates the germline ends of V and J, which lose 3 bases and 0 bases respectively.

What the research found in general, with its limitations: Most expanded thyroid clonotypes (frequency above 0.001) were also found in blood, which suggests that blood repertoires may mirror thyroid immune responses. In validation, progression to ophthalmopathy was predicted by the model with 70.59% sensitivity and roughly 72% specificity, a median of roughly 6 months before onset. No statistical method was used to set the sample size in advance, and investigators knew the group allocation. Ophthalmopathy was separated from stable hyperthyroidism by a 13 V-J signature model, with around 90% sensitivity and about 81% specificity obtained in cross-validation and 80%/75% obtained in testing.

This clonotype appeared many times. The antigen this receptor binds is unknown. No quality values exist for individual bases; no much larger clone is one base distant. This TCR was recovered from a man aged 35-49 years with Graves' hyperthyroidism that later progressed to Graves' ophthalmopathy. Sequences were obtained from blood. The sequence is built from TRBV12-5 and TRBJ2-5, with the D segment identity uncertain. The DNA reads TGTGCTAGTGGTTTAGACCAAGAGACCCAGTACTTC. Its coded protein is CASGLDQETQYF.